This entry features one T cell receptor beta chain sequence. The data stem from a study of control samples from healthy donors and cancer patients. TCRdb's table, derived via immunoSEQ multiplex PCR, lists solely in-frame clones and lacks some. The data contain around 120,000 clones, roughly 92% of them singletons. What was sequenced was blood. The TCR sequence derives from a woman in her late teens or twenties in good health.

CDR3 protein: CASSFRLEETQYF. CDR3 bases: TGTGCCAGCAGTTTTAGGTTGGAAGAGACCCAGTACTTC. V and J are TRBV28 and TRBJ2-5; D is undetermined. In germline, CDR1 is MDHEN, CDR2 SYDVKM. This CDR3 is built from 13 residues. V shed 3 bases and J shed 3 bases, with 8 bases lying between them.